Detailed here is one TCR beta chain. CDR1 is LGHNA, CDR2 YSLEER, per germline. Between the trimmed V and J ends, which lost 1 base and 8 bases, there was a span of 17 bases. The CDR3 has 15 amino acids. Profiling relied on immunoSEQ multiplex PCR, and the TCRdb table lists in-frame clones only, not all of them. The sample shows 80,000 to 95,000 clones, 84% of them seen only once. This specimen comes from a study of OX40 agonist ivuxolimab in advanced cancers. Study summary: Prior checkpoint blockade (anti-PD-1, anti-PD-L1 or anti-CTLA-4) was permitted; 40% had it.

This TCR came from an adult with an advanced solid tumor such as melanoma, head and neck, liver or kidney cancer. The specimen comprised CD4+ or CD8+ T cells sorted from blood, sampled in a trial of the OX40 agonist ivuxolimab. The V call is TRBV4-3, the J call TRBJ1-2, with D uncertain. The CDR3 sequence: CASSQASGGGSGYTF. In DNA, the CDR3 is TGCGCCAGCAGCCAAGCGAGCGGCGGAGGCTCGGGCTACACCTTC.